This is a list of T cell receptor beta chains from one sample in a study of blood T cell repertoires in COVID-19. Some clones are missing from TCRdb's copy, which holds only in-frame ones; the method was immunoSEQ multiplex PCR. The sample has fewer than 400,000 clones, roughly nine tenths seen once. Material: PBMCs or T cells enriched from blood (not recorded which). These TCRs come from a woman aged 25 to 45 who had recovered from COVID-19. Both conserved end residues are part of each CDR3. D genes are given only for firm matches. Clone size, where shown, is once, few, many, or a class for clones that have expanded.

d_gene: TRBD2
j_gene: TRBJ2-1
abundance: .
v_gene: TRBV5-6
CDR3aa: CASNLAGGRNEQFF
CDR3nt: TGTGCCAGCAACCTAGCGGGGGGGAGGAATGAGCAGTTCTTC

d_gene: TRBD1
j_gene: TRBJ1-6
abundance: .
v_gene: TRBV7-8
CDR3aa: CASSSRTGNSNSPLHF
CDR3nt: TGTGCCAGCAGCTCCCGGACAGGGAATTCGAATTCACCCCTCCACTTT

d_gene: .
j_gene: TRBJ1-1
abundance: many
v_gene: TRBV14
CDR3aa: CASSRLDRRNTEAFF
CDR3nt: TGTGCCAGCAGCCGCCTCGACAGGAGGAACACTGAAGCTTTCTTT

d_gene: .
j_gene: TRBJ2-7
abundance: .
v_gene: TRBV10-3
CDR3aa: CAISEAGKQYF
CDR3nt: TGTGCCATCAGTGAGGCGGGAAAGCAGTACTTC

d_gene: TRBD2
j_gene: TRBJ2-7
abundance: .
v_gene: TRBV10-3
CDR3aa: CAIMGRLAGSESYEQYF
CDR3nt: TGTGCCATCATGGGAAGACTAGCGGGATCCGAATCCTACGAGCAGTACTTC

d_gene: TRBD1
j_gene: TRBJ1-2
abundance: .
v_gene: TRBV7-2
CDR3aa: CASSQWRQGGGYTF
CDR3nt: TGTGCCAGCAGCCAGTGGCGACAGGGTGGCGGCTACACCTTC

d_gene: .
j_gene: TRBJ2-5
abundance: .
v_gene: TRBV30
CDR3aa: CAWSGFIGLGHPETQYF
CDR3nt: TGTGCCTGGAGTGGCTTCATCGGGTTAGGTCATCCGGAGACCCAGTACTTC

d_gene: .
j_gene: TRBJ2-2
abundance: .
v_gene: TRBV5-1
CDR3aa: CASSPGLGPTPGSCFF
CDR3nt: .

d_gene: TRBD1
j_gene: TRBJ1-2
abundance: once
v_gene: TRBV9
CDR3aa: CASSTGVGTSNYGYTF
CDR3nt: TGTGCCAGCAGCACAGGGGTGGGGACTTCTAACTATGGCTACACCTTC

d_gene: .
j_gene: TRBJ2-3
abundance: .
v_gene: TRBV18
CDR3aa: CASSPAGIDTQYF
CDR3nt: TGTGCCAGCTCACCGGCGGGTATAGATACGCAGTATTTT

d_gene: .
j_gene: TRBJ1-2
abundance: .
v_gene: TRBV3-1/TRBV3-2
CDR3aa: CASSPPTGLPGDYGYTF
CDR3nt: TGTGCCAGCAGCCCCCCGACAGGCTTGCCCGGGGACTATGGCTACACCTTC

d_gene: TRBD1
j_gene: TRBJ2-7
abundance: .
v_gene: TRBV7-9
CDR3aa: CASSRTTGADEQYF
CDR3nt: TGTGCCAGCAGTCGCACGACAGGGGCTGACGAGCAGTACTTC

d_gene: TRBD1
j_gene: TRBJ1-1
abundance: once
v_gene: TRBV25-1
CDR3aa: CASRRQGLFTEAFF
CDR3nt: TGTGCCAGCAGGAGACAGGGGCTATTCACTGAAGCTTTCTTT

d_gene: .
j_gene: TRBJ2-5
abundance: .
v_gene: TRBV3-1/TRBV3-2
CDR3aa: CASSQGEETQYF
CDR3nt: TGTGCCAGCAGCCAAGGAGAGGAGACCCAGTACTTC

d_gene: TRBD1
j_gene: TRBJ2-5
abundance: .
v_gene: TRBV2
CDR3aa: CASSLGQWGTGTQYF
CDR3nt: TGTGCCAGCAGTTTGGGACAGTGGGGGACAGGGACCCAGTACTTC

d_gene: .
j_gene: TRBJ2-7
abundance: .
v_gene: TRBV11-3
CDR3aa: CASSPGVGSYEQYF
CDR3nt: TGTGCCAGCAGCCCGGGAGTGGGGTCCTACGAGCAGTACTTC

d_gene: TRBD1
j_gene: TRBJ1-1
abundance: few
v_gene: TRBV4-2
CDR3aa: CASSPTGISVQTEAFF
CDR3nt: TGTGCCAGCAGCCCGACAGGGATATCCGTTCAGACTGAAGCTTTCTTT

d_gene: .
j_gene: TRBJ1-1
abundance: .
v_gene: TRBV12-3/TRBV12-4
CDR3aa: CASSPTGIEAFF
CDR3nt: TGTGCCAGCAGCCCCACCGGGATTGAAGCTTTCTTT

d_gene: .
j_gene: TRBJ1-3
abundance: .
v_gene: TRBV6-6
CDR3aa: CASSSRGSDGNTIYF
CDR3nt: TGTGCCAGCAGTTCAAGGGGTTCGGATGGAAACACCATATATTTT

d_gene: TRBD2
j_gene: TRBJ2-7
abundance: .
v_gene: TRBV28
CDR3aa: CASSFQRDFFYEQYF
CDR3nt: TGTGCCAGCAGTTTTCAGCGGGACTTTTTCTACGAGCAGTACTTC

d_gene: .
j_gene: TRBJ1-5
abundance: .
v_gene: TRBV25-1
CDR3aa: CASSERGEPQHF
CDR3nt: TGTGCCAGCAGTGAACGGGGAGAGCCCCAGCATTTT

d_gene: TRBD1
j_gene: TRBJ2-7
abundance: .
v_gene: TRBV28
CDR3aa: CASSSYRDSSTYEQYF
CDR3nt: TGTGCCAGCAGCTCATACCGGGACAGCTCTACCTACGAGCAGTACTTC